What follows are 13 T cell receptor beta chains derived from one specimen sequenced in a study of siplizumab effects on memory and regulatory T cells. TCRdb's table, derived via immunoSEQ multiplex PCR, lists solely in-frame clones and lacks some. Of just over 60,000 clones listed, 79% are singletons. Source material: memory CD4+ T cells sorted from blood. These TCRs come from a human donor in good health.

V gene TRBV2 combines with J gene TRBJ2-7; D is possibly TRBD1 (6 bases). CDR1 and CDR2 from the germline V gene are SNHLY and FYNNEI. CDR3 length equals 14 residues. Deletions cut 4 bases from V and 3 bases from J, with 13 bases between. CDR3 nucleotides: TGTGCCAGCAGTGCCTCGGGACATAACTACGAGCAGTACTTC. This translates into CASSASGHNYEQYF.

The rearrangement joins TRBV2 to TRBJ1-6; 7 bases line up with TRBD1. Losses at the gene ends were 1 base for V and 10 bases for J; bases not matched to a gene: 13. This CDR3 contains 17 residues. Germline V gene sequence: CDR1 SNHLY, CDR2 FYNNEI. The CDR3 region has the DNA TGTGCCAGCAGTGAAGTTTCCGCAAAGACAGGGAACTCACCCCTCCACTTT. Encoded protein: CASSEVSAKTGNSPLHF.

The rearrangement links TRBV18 to TRBJ2-5; TRBD2 matches 10 bases. The CDR3 spans 16 residues. J lost 2 bases, V lost 6 bases, and 9 bases had no gene match. Germline V gene lookup returns CDR1 KGHSH and CDR2 LQKENI. CDR3 DNA: TGTGCCAGCTCGATTAGCGGGGGGAACCAACAAGAGACCCAGTACTTC. Protein product: CASSISGGNQQETQYF.

The chain employs TRBV10-3 and TRBJ2-7; D gene ambiguous. The CDR3 totals 14 residues. Germline assignment: CDR1 ENHRY and CDR2 SYGVKD. The ends were cut back, 3 bases at V and 2 bases at J, with 11 bases in the middle. CDR3 nucleotides: TGTGCCATCAGTGAATTAAATAGGGCCTACGAGCAGTACTTC. This encodes CAISELNRAYEQYF.

The J gene is TRBJ2-3, the V gene TRBV2; possible D gene TRBD1, 6 bases. The CDR3 has 13 amino acids. The germline gives CDR1 SNHLY, CDR2 FYNNEI. The ends were cut back, 7 bases at V and 3 bases at J, with 11 bases in the middle. This chain's CDR3 is CASTYGQTDTQYF. CDR3 DNA sequence: TGTGCCAGCACCTACGGACAGACAGATACGCAGTATTTT. Complete variable domain (other parts from reference TRBV2 and TRBJ2-3): EPEVTQTPSHQVTQMGQEVILRCVPISNHLYFYWYRQILGQKVEFLVSFYNNEISEKSEIFDDQFSVERPDGSNFTLKIRSTKLEDSAMYFCASTYGQTDTQYFGPGTRLTVL.

The rearrangement uses TRBV11-3 and TRBJ2-1; 11 bases map to TRBD2. With 3 bases clipped from V and 3 bases from J, the junction kept 1 base outside the gene matches. This CDR3 spans 15 amino acids. CDR1 and CDR2 from the germline V gene are SGHNT and YENEEA. The CDR3 loop is CASSFSGGVYNEQFF. CDR3 DNA: TGTGCCAGCAGCTTTAGCGGGGGGGTCTACAATGAGCAGTTCTTC.

V is TRBV19 and J is TRBJ1-4; a weak D match, TRBD1 (5 bases). Germline V CDR1 and CDR2: LNHDA, SQIVND (reference sequence). V dropped 2 bases and J dropped 7 bases, with 14 bases sitting between them. CDR3 length: 15 residues. The CDR3 loop reads CASSIFSGRGEKLFF. CDR3 coding DNA: TGTGCCAGTAGTATATTTTCGGGGCGCGGTGAAAAACTGTTTTTT.

This clone was seen a single time. This chain uses TRBV4-1 with TRBJ2-4; D possibly uses TRBD1 or TRBD2 (5 bases each). Deletions cut 9 bases from V and 3 bases from J, with 27 bases between. The CDR3 length is 18 residues. Germline V gene data show CDR1 as MGHRA and CDR2 as YSYEKL. The CDR3 here is CARTPGTPLFFYKNIQYF. DNA of the CDR3: TGCGCCAGAACCCCCGGGACCCCCCTTTTCTTTTACAAAAACATTCAGTACTTC.

V usage is TRBV5-4 and J usage is TRBJ2-6; D uncertain. Germline V CDR1 and CDR2: SGHNT, YYREEE (reference sequence). The CDR3 sequence is 16 residues long. With 0 bases removed from V and 1 base from J, the gap between germline ends came to 8 bases. CDR3 coding DNA: TGTGCCAGCAGCTTGGTATGGGGATCTGGGGCCAACGTCCTGACTTTC. Protein product: CASSLVWGSGANVLTF.

This sequence joins TRBV5-1 and TRBJ2-3, with 12 bases matching TRBD1. Trimming at V came to 3 bases and at J to 2 bases, leaving 4 bases not matched to a gene. The CDR3 totals 16 residues. Germline CDR1 is SGHRS and CDR2 is YFSETQ. As DNA, the CDR3 is TGCGCCAGCAGCTGGGGGACAGGGGGCGTCACAGATACGCAGTATTTT. This translates into CASSWGTGGVTDTQYF. The whole variable domain, filled in from reference TRBV5-1 and TRBJ2-3, reads KAGVTQTPRYLIKTRGQQVTLSCSPISGHRSVSWYQQTPGQGLQFLFEYFSETQRNKGNFPGRFSGRQFSNSRSEMNVSTLELGDSALYLCASSWGTGGVTDTQYFGPGTRLTVL.

The count of this clone is one. The V call is TRBV19, the J call TRBJ2-1; possibly TRBD2 for D (6 bases). The germline V gene encodes CDR1 LNHDA and CDR2 SQIVND (reference sequence). This CDR3 is built from 14 residues. V lost 4 bases to trimming and J lost 8 bases, with 15 bases between them. In DNA, the CDR3 is TGTGCCAGTAGTAAACCGACTAGTCGCCATGAGCAGTTCTTC. This codes for CASSKPTSRHEQFF. Combining the CDR3 with reference TRBV19 and TRBJ2-1 gives the whole variable domain DGGITQSPKYLFRKEGQNVTLSCEQNLNHDAMYWYRQDPGQGLRLIYYSQIVNDFQKGDIAEGYSVSREKKESFPLTVTSAQKNPTAFYLCASSKPTSRHEQFFGPGTRLTVL.

This chain joins TRBV28 and TRBJ1-1; a weak D match, TRBD1 (5 bases). CDR3 size: 18 residues. Deletions cut 8 bases from V and 0 bases from J, with 25 bases between. Per germline, CDR1 MDHEN and CDR2 SYDVKM. CDR3 protein: CASLPLFGGAVVNTEAFF. The CDR3 nucleotides are TGTGCCAGCCTTCCCCTGTTCGGAGGGGCTGTCGTGAACACTGAAGCTTTCTTT.

The V and J genes are TRBV18 and TRBJ2-7; D could derive from TRBD1 or TRBD2 (5 bases each). The ends were cut back, 5 bases at V and 4 bases at J, with 15 bases in the middle. The CDR3 covers 14 residues. CDR1 KGHSH and CDR2 LQKENI come from the germline V gene. The CDR3: CASSGSREGYEQYF. The CDR3 bases are TGTGCCAGCTCAGGATCCAGAGAGGGGTACGAGCAGTACTTC.